The clone carrying this T cell receptor (beta chain) was observed a single time. These data belong to a study of blood T cell repertoires in COVID-19. Profiling relied on immunoSEQ multiplex PCR, and the TCRdb table lists in-frame clones only, not all of them. This sample carries about 130,000 clones, around 88% of them seen once, and the ten largest clones take around 17%. With 9 bases removed from V and 2 bases from J, the gap between germline ends came to 12 bases. CDR1 is KGHDR and CDR2 is SFDVKD in the germline V gene. The CDR3 length is 13 residues. The sequenced sample consisted of peripheral blood. The receptor's source is a woman aged 45-65 years who had recovered from COVID-19. The gene calls are TRBV24-1 and TRBJ2-5; D gene ambiguous. In nucleotides, the CDR3 is TGTGCCACCGCGGCATCCCATCAAGAGACCCAGTACTTC. It is translated as CATAASHQETQYF.